A selection of T cell receptor beta chains follows, all from one sample in a study of regulatory T cells in long-lasting Graves disease. TCRdb ran MiXCR on the multiplex PCR reads and lists one entry per CDR3 protein. The table shows about 220,000 distinct CDR3 sequences, with around a fifth occurring only once. This same sample was also part of a study on T cells in Graves' hyperthyroidism and ophthalmopathy.

The input for sequencing was peripheral blood mononuclear cells (PBMCs), taken at new diagnosis, from a patient treated with antithyroid drugs. The receptors shown here come from a woman in her 30s with Graves disease. CDR3s include the opening cysteine and the closing phenylalanine or tryptophan. Each record gives: D gene, J gene, V gene, clone size, CDR3 protein, CDR3 DNA. A D gene is named only where the DNA matches it firmly. Size is omitted from some rows. Given values are once, few, many or a class for expanded clones.

.,TRBJ1-6,TRBV24-1,.,CATSLGVNSPLHF,TGTGCCACCAGTTTGGGGGTTAATTCACCCCTCCACTTT
.,TRBJ1-2,TRBV28,many,CASSLILSGYTF,TGTGCCAGCAGTTTAATCTTGAGTGGCTACACCTTC
TRBD2,TRBJ2-1,TRBV20-1,many,CSAKEYIGTSGLTLPNEQFF,TGCAGTGCTAAAGAATATATCGGGACTAGCGGGTTAACCTTGCCCAATGAGCAGTTCTTC
.,TRBJ2-3,TRBV28,many,CASSLLQGTQYF,TGTGCCAGCAGTTTATTACAGGGTACGCAGTATTTT
.,TRBJ1-1,TRBV20-1,many,CSASLVRGNTEAFF,TGCAGTGCCAGTTTGGTCAGGGGGAACACTGAAGCTTTCTTT
.,TRBJ2-5,TRBV5-1,many,CASSPQGWETQYF,TGCGCCAGCAGCCCACAGGGATGGGAGACCCAGTACTTC
.,TRBJ1-1,TRBV6-2/TRBV6-3,many,CASSRTYDTEAFF,TGTGCCAGCAGTCGGACTTATGACACTGAAGCTTTCTTT
.,TRBJ2-7,TRBV20-1,many,CSARGGGIPDYEQYF,TGCAGTGCTAGAGGGGGCGGGATACCGGACTACGAGCAGTACTTC
.,TRBJ1-1,TRBV30,many,CAWSEGGAEAFF,TGTGCCTGGAGTGAAGGAGGGGCTGAAGCTTTCTTT
TRBD2,TRBJ2-5,TRBV11-3,many,CASSSLAGRQETQYF,TGTGCCAGCAGCTCCTTAGCGGGGAGGCAAGAGACCCAGTACTTC
.,TRBJ2-7,TRBV7-9,many,CASSLVATYEQYF,TGTGCCAGCAGCTTGGTAGCGACCTACGAGCAGTACTTC
.,TRBJ1-1,TRBV7-8,many,CASLRPPGKDTEAFF,TGTGCCAGCCTCCGACCTCCCGGGAAGGACACTGAAGCTTTCTTT
.,TRBJ2-5,TRBV3-1,many,CASSPRGGGLETQYF,TGTGCCAGCAGCCCCCGAGGCGGAGGGCTAGAGACCCAGTACTTC
.,TRBJ1-2,TRBV3-1,many,CASSQGAGRTF,TGTGCCAGCAGCCAAGGAGCGGGAAGAACCTTC
.,TRBJ2-7,TRBV6-5,.,CASRYREFTYEQYF,TGTGCCAGCAGATACAGGGAGTTTACCTACGAGCAGTACTTC
.,TRBJ2-5,TRBV7-9,many,CASSSEMGKETQYF,TGTGCCAGCAGCTCAGAGATGGGTAAAGAGACCCAGTACTTC
.,TRBJ2-2,TRBV29-1,.,CSVEPGTGELFF,TGCAGCGTTGAACCGGGCACCGGGGAGCTGTTTTTT